One sample yielded the 8 T cell receptor beta chains listed below, sequenced in a study of CD8 T cells in Susac syndrome. RNA, at about 0.45 to 1 ug, was reverse transcribed with random hexamers. MiXCR, run by TCRdb on the immunoSEQ multiplex PCR reads, gives a single entry per CDR3 protein. The data hold some 200,000 distinct CDR3 sequences, with roughly 95% observed a single time. The sample consisted of CD4+ T cells from PBMCs. The source is a human donor with multiple sclerosis.

V is TRBV11-2 and J is TRBJ2-1; 10 positions match TRBD2. V shed 4 bases, J shed 6 bases, and the junction held 12 bases outside the gene matches. In germline, CDR1 is SGHAT, CDR2 FQNNGV. The CDR3 sequence is 17 residues long. CDR3 sequence: CASSSTPLAGGRNEQFF. Here the CDR3 DNA reads TGTGCCAGCAGCTCCACTCCTTTAGCGGGGGGTCGCAATGAGCAGTTCTTC.

The rearrangement links TRBV7-9 to TRBJ1-1, with D perhaps matching TRBD1 (6 bases). Trimming shortened V by 4 bases and J by 1 base, and 13 bases separated the two germline ends. The CDR3 totals 15 residues. Germline V CDR1 and CDR2: SEHNR, FQNEAQ (reference sequence). The CDR3 nucleotides are TGTGCCAGCAGCTCCTGGACAGCTTCGAACACTGAAGCTTTCTTT. It yields the protein CASSSWTASNTEAFF.

The V gene is TRBV3-1, the J gene TRBJ2-3; no definite D call. The CDR3 is 15 residues long. CDR1 is LGHDT, CDR2 YNNKEL, per germline (reference sequence). V gave up 5 bases and J gave up 2 bases, with 14 bases separating them. This CDR3 reads CASSVSFLPTDTQYF. CDR3 nucleotide sequence: TGTGCCAGCAGCGTCTCGTTCTTACCCACAGATACGCAGTATTTT.

The V gene is TRBV27, the J gene TRBJ1-2; D is unresolved. The CDR3 runs 14 residues. The germline V gene encodes CDR1 MNHEY and CDR2 SMNVEV (reference sequence). Deletions cut 6 bases from V and 7 bases from J, with 18 bases between. In nucleotides, the CDR3 is TGTGCCAGCAGCGTGGGCTCCCCCGCCGGTGGCTACACCTTC. Amino acids: CASSVGSPAGGYTF.

This chain uses TRBV29-1 with TRBJ1-2; 10 nucleotides line up with TRBD1. V was pared by 4 bases and J by 6 bases, with 8 bases of the junction left unmatched. CDR1 is SQVTM, CDR2 ANQGSEA, per germline. This CDR3 region has 14 residues. CDR3 in amino acids: CSVGRDRGIDGYTF. The CDR3 DNA reads TGCAGCGTTGGACGGGACAGGGGAATCGATGGCTACACCTTC.

The rearrangement links TRBV6-1 to TRBJ2-1; TRBD2 aligns across 15 bases. The CDR3 runs 16 residues. Germline loops: CDR1 MNHNS, CDR2 SASEGT. The V segment lost 5 bases and the J segment 3 bases; nucleotides outside the gene matches: 2. The DNA of the CDR3 is TGTGCCAGCAGTCGGACTAGCGGGAGGGGCTACAATGAGCAGTTCTTC. Its protein is CASSRTSGRGYNEQFF.

The CDR3 DNA follows: TGTGCCAGCAGCTTCGTTGAGATCACAGATACGCAGTATTTT. Translated, it gives CASSFVEITDTQYF. V and J are TRBV5-6 and TRBJ2-3; D gene ambiguous. The germline gives CDR1 SGHDT, CDR2 YYEEEE. Between the trimmed V and J ends, which lost 2 bases and 2 bases, there was a span of 9 bases. This CDR3 contains 14 residues.

The chain uses TRBV5-1 and TRBJ1-2, with D perhaps matching TRBD1 (6 bases). The germline gives CDR1 SGHRS, CDR2 YFSETQ. V lost 6 bases and J 1 base, leaving 10 bases between the germline ends. The CDR3 is 13 amino acids. The CDR3 DNA is TGCGCCAGCACCTCAGGGGTTAACTATGGCTACACCTTC. It translates to CASTSGVNYGYTF.